This T cell receptor (beta chain) was identified during a study of identical twins. Study results and caveats: Findings depended on cross-sectional statistics rather than tracking the same donors.

TCRdb itself ran the 5' RACE reads through MiXCR, one entry per CDR3 protein. The sample has roughly 1,500,000 distinct CDR3 sequences; about 31% are singletons. This clonotype showed up just once. Its antigen is still unknown. There are 17 residues in the CDR3. V shed 0 bases, J shed 2 bases, and the junction held 7 bases outside the gene matches. Germline CDR1 DFQATT, CDR2 SNEGSKA (reference sequence). The origin of this receptor is a newborn girl in good health. Specimen: cord blood. The rearrangement links TRBV20-1 to TRBJ2-2; 9 positions match TRBD1. CDR3 in amino acids: CSARDPRTGGNTGELFF. The CDR3 DNA is TGCAGTGCTAGAGATCCCCGAACAGGGGGCAACACCGGGGAGCTGTTTTTT.